This TCR beta chain originates from a study of cytomegalovirus exposure and HLA in healthy donors. Overall study context: An early data release held around 80 million unique TCRs from HLA-typed donors. General study findings and limits: TCR beta sequences reportedly predicted most subjects' HLA-A and HLA-B alleles accurately.

Comment on this clone: Antigen: not known.

PCR employed 60 Vbeta and 13 Jbeta primers. The repertoire was sequenced with immunoSEQ multiplex PCR; TCRdb's copy has only in-frame clones and lacks some. The sample records more than 140,000 clones, roughly 85% being singletons. Sequencing was done on a sample of PBMCs. The sequence came from a male donor in good health and CMV-seronegative.

CDR3 sequence: CASSLVDREQYF. CDR3 bases: TGTGCCAGCAGCTTGGTGGACAGGGAGCAGTACTTC. V is TRBV5-4 and J is TRBJ2-7; 7 bases align to TRBD1. J lost 7 bases, V lost 0 bases, and 1 base had no gene match. The germline V gene encodes CDR1 SGHNT and CDR2 YYREEE (reference sequence). The CDR3 consists of 12 residues.